These 5 T cell receptor beta chains share one sample of origin, sequenced in a study of Graves' ophthalmopathy and Graves' hyperthyroidism. RNA transcripts yielded amplified TCR beta CDR3 regions. RT-PCR was first run with HTBI primers, then multiplex PCR in a second round. TCRdb redid the calling of the multiplex PCR reads with MiXCR, one entry per CDR3 protein. The sample shows about 370,000 distinct CDR3 sequences, about 17% of them seen only once. Sample: peripheral blood. These receptors were obtained from an adult woman with stable Graves' hyperthyroidism.

This clonotype was observed many times. The chain is built from TRBV20-1 and TRBJ2-5; 13 positions match TRBD2. The J segment lost 5 bases and the V segment lost 1 base, leaving 4 bases of the junction unmatched. CDR1 and CDR2 from the germline V gene are DFQATT and SNEGSKA (reference sequence). The CDR3 has 15 amino acids. In DNA form, the CDR3 reads TGCAGTGCTAGAGGGACTAGCGGGAGATCTGAGACCCAGTACTTC. Protein sequence: CSARGTSGRSETQYF.

In this sample, this clonotype turned up many times. The chain is built from TRBV6-5 and TRBJ1-5; 8 nucleotides align to TRBD1. The V segment lost 0 bases and the J segment 11 bases; nucleotides outside the gene matches: 9. The CDR3 extends over 15 amino acids. The germline gives CDR1 MNHEY, CDR2 SVGAGI. The CDR3 DNA reads as TGTGCCAGCAGTTACTCGACAGGGGCGGGATGGACCCAGCATTTT. Its translation: CASSYSTGAGWTQHF.

This clonotype appeared many times. This sequence joins TRBV12-3 or TRBV12-4 and TRBJ2-4; D might be TRBD1 (6 bases). The V end lost 1 base, the J end lost 15 bases, and 13 bases lay between the germline ends. The CDR3 is 12 amino acids. The CDR3 region is CASSLGTGHTYF. The CDR3 DNA is TGTGCCAGCAGTTTAGGAACAGGGCACACGTACTTC.

The chain is built from TRBV12-5 and TRBJ1-1, with D uncertain. The ends were cut back, 3 bases at V and 3 bases at J, with 8 bases in the middle. Germline V gene lookup returns CDR1 LGHNT and CDR2 FRNRAP. The length of the CDR3 is 13 residues. The CDR3 DNA follows: TGTGCTAGTGGTTTACGTCCGGACACTGAAGCTTTCTTT. Residues: CASGLRPDTEAFF.

V and J are TRBV2 and TRBJ1-1, with D unclear. V gave up 1 base and J gave up 8 bases, with 14 bases separating them. Germline V gives CDR1 SNHLY, CDR2 FYNNEI. This CDR3 has 14 residues. The CDR3, as DNA: TGTGCCAGCAGTGAAGGCAGTATCCCTGGAGAAGCTTTCTTT. This gives the protein CASSEGSIPGEAFF.